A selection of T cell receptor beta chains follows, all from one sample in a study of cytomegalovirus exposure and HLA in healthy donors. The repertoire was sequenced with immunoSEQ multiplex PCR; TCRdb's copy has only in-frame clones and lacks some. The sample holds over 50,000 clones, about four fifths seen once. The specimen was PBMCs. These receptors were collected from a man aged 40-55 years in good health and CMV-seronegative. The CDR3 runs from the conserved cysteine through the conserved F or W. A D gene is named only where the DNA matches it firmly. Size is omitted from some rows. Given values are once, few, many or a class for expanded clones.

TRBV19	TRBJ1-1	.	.	TGTGCCAGTAAATTCCTACCCGAAGCTTTCTTT	CASKFLPEAFF
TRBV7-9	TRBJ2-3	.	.	TGTGCCAGCAGCTTAGCGGGGGGGCGAACAGATACGCAGTATTTT	CASSLAGGRTDTQYF
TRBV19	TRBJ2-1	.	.	TGTGCCAGCTCGGTCGGGAGCTCCTACAATGAGCAGTTCTTC	CASSVGSSYNEQFF
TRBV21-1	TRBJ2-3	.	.	TGTGCCAGAGAGGATACGCAGTATTTT	CAREDTQYF
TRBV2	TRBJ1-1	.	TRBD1	TGTGCCAGCAGTGAAGCTGGTCGGGACAGTGAAGCTTTCTTT	CASSEAGRDSEAFF
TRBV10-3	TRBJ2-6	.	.	TGTGCCGCAACAAACCCCGGGACTTCTTCCTCTGGGGCCAACGTCCTGACTTTC	CAATNPGTSSSGANVLTF
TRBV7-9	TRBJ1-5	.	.	TGTGCCAGCACCTCCGGCAATCAGCCCCAGCATTTT	CASTSGNQPQHF
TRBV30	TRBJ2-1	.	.	TGTGCCTGTAAGACCGGGACCTACAATGAGCAGTTCTTC	CACKTGTYNEQFF
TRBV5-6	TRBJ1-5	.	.	TGTGCCAGCAGCTTAGGGCGGGTGAATCAGCCCCAGCATTTT	CASSLGRVNQPQHF
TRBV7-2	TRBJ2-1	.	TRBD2	TGTGCCAGCAGTTTGCCTAGGGGACTAGCCGATACCGAGCAGTTCTTC	CASSLPRGLADTEQFF
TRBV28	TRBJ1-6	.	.	TGTGCCAGCAGTTTCCTCCAGGCGCTCAATTCACCCCTCCACTTT	CASSFLQALNSPLHF
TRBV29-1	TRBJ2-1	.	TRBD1	TGCAGCGCTACGAACAGGGGTGGTTGGAATGAGCAGTTCTTC	CSATNRGGWNEQFF
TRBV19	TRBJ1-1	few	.	TGTGCCAGTAGTATCAAGGGGTTGGGGACTGAAGCTTTCTTT	CASSIKGLGTEAFF
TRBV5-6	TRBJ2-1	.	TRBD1	TGTGCCAGCAGCTTGGCCGAAGCCAAGGGGGCGCCTGTAGGTATCCCGGGGTTCTTC	CASSLAEAKGAPVGIPGFF
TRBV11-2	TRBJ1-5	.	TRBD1	TGTGCCAGCACGACAGGGCTCAATCAGCCCCAGCATTTT	CASTTGLNQPQHF
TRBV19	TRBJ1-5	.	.	TGTGCCAGTAGTATTTTAACAGGGAGTCAGCCCCAGCATTTT	CASSILTGSQPQHF
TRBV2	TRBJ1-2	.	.	TGTGCCAGCAGTGAAGCATCGGCGGGGTTCTATGGCTACACCTTC	CASSEASAGFYGYTF
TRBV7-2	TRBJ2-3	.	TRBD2	TGTGCCAGCAGCCAAATCGGCGGGGGGCAAGATACGCAGTATTTT	CASSQIGGGQDTQYF